The rows below give T cell receptor beta chains drawn from one sample of a study of Ad26.COV2.S vaccination and SARS-CoV-2 variants. Libraries were prepared by immunoSEQ multiplex PCR; TCRdb keeps only in-frame clonotypes and omits some of them. The repertoire holds approximately 410,000 clones, around 92% seen once, with less than 2% in the top ten. Here the sequenced sample was peripheral blood, taken in a trial of Ad26.COV2.S vaccine versus placebo. All receptors derive from a person between 18 and 65 years old who received the Ad26.COV2.S COVID-19 vaccine or a placebo. Both conserved end residues are trimmed from each CDR3. Fields, in order: CDR3 protein, D gene, V gene, J gene, clone size, CDR3 length. The D gene is left open where the match is weak. Clone size is given for some rows only: seen once, a few or many times, or a class if the clone is expanded.

CDR3: ATSESREAYNEQF; D: -; V: TRBV15; J: TRBJ2-1; size: -; length: 13
CDR3: ATSRADPYNEQF; D: -; V: TRBV15; J: TRBJ2-1; size: -; length: 12
CDR3: ASSYNGGRNQPQH; D: -; V: TRBV6-5; J: TRBJ1-5; size: -; length: 13
CDR3: ASGSPDNLNYGYT; D: -; V: TRBV12-5; J: TRBJ1-2; size: -; length: 13
CDR3: ASSFGSEYEQY; D: -; V: TRBV6-2/TRBV6-3; J: TRBJ2-7; size: -; length: 11
CDR3: ASILRTVGGSLVGTEAF; D: -; V: TRBV27; J: TRBJ1-1; size: -; length: 17
CDR3: ASSLMGQTQETQY; D: TRBD1; V: TRBV5-1; J: TRBJ2-5; size: -; length: 13
CDR3: ASSIRGFNTDTQY; D: -; V: TRBV19; J: TRBJ2-3; size: -; length: 13
CDR3: ASSLDPTGDYGYT; D: TRBD1; V: TRBV11-2; J: TRBJ1-2; size: -; length: 13
CDR3: ASSRRDSNSYEQY; D: -; V: TRBV7-9; J: TRBJ2-7; size: -; length: 13
CDR3: ASSLRGRNEQF; D: -; V: TRBV13; J: TRBJ2-1; size: once; length: 11
CDR3: ASSTPGTPELF; D: -; V: TRBV28; J: TRBJ2-2; size: -; length: 11
CDR3: ASSLFDRGHCREQY; D: TRBD1; V: TRBV7-6; J: TRBJ2-7; size: -; length: 14
CDR3: AISESTRAGGDGYT; D: TRBD1; V: TRBV10-3; J: TRBJ1-2; size: once; length: 14
CDR3: ASSPPLADRGRETQY; D: TRBD1; V: TRBV5-5; J: TRBJ2-5; size: once; length: 15
CDR3: ASALGPLGGNTIY; D: -; V: TRBV13; J: TRBJ1-3; size: once; length: 13
CDR3: ASSQEPGQVLPMDNSPLH; D: TRBD1; V: TRBV4-1; J: TRBJ1-6; size: -; length: 18
CDR3: ASSLSEFEQF; D: -; V: TRBV11-2; J: TRBJ2-1; size: -; length: 10
CDR3: ASRGNTGELF; D: -; V: TRBV7-9; J: TRBJ2-2; size: -; length: 10
CDR3: ASSMSGTSGNTIY; D: -; V: TRBV19; J: TRBJ1-3; size: -; length: 13
CDR3: ASSLMTYNEQF; D: -; V: TRBV27; J: TRBJ2-1; size: -; length: 11
CDR3: ASSKGSERRVAYYEQY; D: -; V: TRBV21-1; J: TRBJ2-7; size: -; length: 16
CDR3: ASSESGYTGELF; D: -; V: TRBV9; J: TRBJ2-2; size: -; length: 12
CDR3: ASSHEGPPTYEQY; D: -; V: TRBV4-1; J: TRBJ2-7; size: -; length: 13
CDR3: ASRKSGTRGTEAF; D: -; V: TRBV6-6; J: TRBJ1-1; size: -; length: 13
CDR3: ASSLSAGTTDTQY; D: -; V: TRBV27; J: TRBJ2-3; size: -; length: 13
CDR3: ASSLEGTQNTEAF; D: -; V: TRBV7-9; J: TRBJ1-1; size: -; length: 13
CDR3: ASSLTGGARGEQY; D: TRBD1; V: TRBV5-1; J: TRBJ2-7; size: -; length: 13
CDR3: ASSFRTFANTGELF; D: -; V: TRBV7-2; J: TRBJ2-2; size: once; length: 14
CDR3: ASSDPLRGPYNEQF; D: -; V: TRBV11-2; J: TRBJ2-1; size: -; length: 14
CDR3: AWSVETSGNTIY; D: -; V: TRBV30; J: TRBJ1-3; size: -; length: 12
CDR3: ASRTGASGDLTDTQY; D: -; V: TRBV11-2; J: TRBJ2-3; size: -; length: 15
CDR3: ASSLAGHEKLF; D: -; V: TRBV5-4; J: TRBJ1-4; size: once; length: 11
CDR3: ASGLPTTSSSYNEQF; D: -; V: TRBV12-5; J: TRBJ2-1; size: -; length: 15
CDR3: ATSTKTGLGTDTQY; D: -; V: TRBV15; J: TRBJ2-3; size: -; length: 14
CDR3: ASSVATWAGGGELF; D: -; V: TRBV9; J: TRBJ2-2; size: -; length: 14
CDR3: ASSYEDRSNQPQH; D: TRBD1; V: TRBV6-6; J: TRBJ1-5; size: -; length: 13
CDR3: AWSLGQQETQY; D: TRBD1; V: TRBV30; J: TRBJ2-5; size: -; length: 11
CDR3: ASSLAAPTNYGYT; D: -; V: TRBV5-1; J: TRBJ1-2; size: -; length: 13
CDR3: ASSPMGQGDNEQF; D: TRBD1; V: TRBV28; J: TRBJ2-1; size: once; length: 13
CDR3: ASRRRVTGSDTEAF; D: -; V: TRBV27; J: TRBJ1-1; size: -; length: 14
CDR3: ASSDSMGETQY; D: -; V: TRBV6-4; J: TRBJ2-5; size: -; length: 11
CDR3: ASSPGLAGVVGELF; D: TRBD2; V: TRBV7-8; J: TRBJ2-2; size: -; length: 14
CDR3: ASEPGGDPGNTIY; D: -; V: TRBV28; J: TRBJ1-3; size: -; length: 13
CDR3: ASSQDRALYEQY; D: -; V: TRBV4-3; J: TRBJ2-7; size: -; length: 12
CDR3: SVEDARGRDGYT; D: -; V: TRBV29-1; J: TRBJ1-2; size: -; length: 12
CDR3: ASSVGGSHYEQY; D: -; V: TRBV9; J: TRBJ2-7; size: -; length: 12
CDR3: ASSLGGTGANSPLH; D: TRBD1; V: TRBV7-2; J: TRBJ1-6; size: -; length: 14
CDR3: ASSLLGGRNYGYT; D: -; V: TRBV7-9; J: TRBJ1-2; size: -; length: 13
CDR3: ASRDFGTPESPLH; D: -; V: TRBV11-2; J: TRBJ1-6; size: -; length: 13
CDR3: ATSALTQEGDTEAF; D: -; V: TRBV24-1; J: TRBJ1-1; size: -; length: 14
CDR3: ASSLKAHEQY; D: -; V: TRBV28; J: TRBJ2-7; size: -; length: 10
CDR3: SASMPFNEQF; D: -; V: TRBV20-1; J: TRBJ2-1; size: -; length: 10
CDR3: ASSLGQGISYEQY; D: TRBD1; V: TRBV5-1; J: TRBJ2-7; size: -; length: 13
CDR3: ASSQDTGWGTDTQY; D: -; V: TRBV4-3; J: TRBJ2-3; size: -; length: 14
CDR3: ASSPGTQETQY; D: -; V: TRBV18; J: TRBJ2-5; size: once; length: 11
CDR3: ASSLEQGYGYT; D: TRBD1; V: TRBV7-2; J: TRBJ1-2; size: -; length: 11
CDR3: ASSTLGGLRGRNTGELF; D: -; V: TRBV11-2; J: TRBJ2-2; size: -; length: 17
CDR3: ASSVFNTIY; D: -; V: TRBV19; J: TRBJ1-3; size: -; length: 9
CDR3: ASSFRVGTGELF; D: -; V: TRBV7-2; J: TRBJ2-2; size: -; length: 12